These 30 T cell receptor beta chains originate from one sample sequenced in a study of T cells in Graves' hyperthyroidism and ophthalmopathy. TCR beta CDR3 sequences were amplified from RNA transcripts. The HTBI set primed first-round TCR CDR3 RT-PCR. MiXCR, applied by TCRdb to the multiplex PCR reads, yields one record per CDR3 protein. The table lists 660,000 or so distinct CDR3 sequences, less than 25% of them singletons, with 34% in the top ten. Sequencing was carried out using blood. The source of these receptors is a young man with Graves' ophthalmopathy.

This clonotype was picked up many times. CDR3 loop: CASSEIETSWNNEQFF. In DNA form, the CDR3 reads TGTGCCAGCAGTGAAATAGAGACTAGCTGGAACAATGAGCAGTTCTTC. The gene calls are TRBV2 and TRBJ2-1; 7 bases map to TRBD2. V lost 2 bases, J lost 5 bases, and 9 bases stayed unmatched. Germline CDR1 and CDR2: SNHLY and FYNNEI. The CDR3 is 16 residues long.

This clonotype was seen a few times. This chain joins TRBV6-5 and TRBJ2-3; perhaps TRBD2 as D (5 bases). Trimming removed 0 bases at V and 5 bases at J, with 9 bases between. Germline-derived CDR1 and CDR2 are MNHEY and SVGAGI. There are 14 residues in the CDR3. CDR3 residues: CASSYSAGLDTQYF. As DNA, the CDR3 is TGTGCCAGCAGTTACTCCGCGGGTCTAGATACGCAGTATTTT.

This clonotype was detected ten times or more. The rearrangement uses TRBV11-2 and TRBJ1-1; D not certain. The CDR3 covers 16 residues. The germline V gene has CDR1 SGHAT and CDR2 FQNNGV. Trimming cost V 3 bases and J 0 bases, with 14 bases left between them. In DNA form, the CDR3 reads TGTGCCAGCAGCTTGGGGATAGCGATTTTGAACACTGAAGCTTTCTTT. Translating it yields CASSLGIAILNTEAFF.

In this sample, this clonotype turned up many times. The germline gene is not matched at one end of the junction; a read error may be the cause. The chain carries TRBV5-1 and TRBJ1-2; 10 bases fit TRBD1. CDR3 length equals 14 residues. The germline gives CDR1 SGHRS, CDR2 YFSETQ. As DNA, the CDR3 is TGTGCCAGCAGTCCGGGACAGGGGCCCTATGGCTACACCTTC. This codes for CASSPGQGPYGYTF.

This clonotype was observed at least ten times. The chain carries TRBV11-1 and TRBJ2-1, with 12 bases aligning to TRBD1. The CDR3 length is 15 residues. The J segment lost 9 bases and the V segment lost 5 bases, leaving 8 bases of the junction unmatched. The V gene's germline CDR1 is SGHAT and CDR2 FQDESV (reference sequence). Here the CDR3 DNA reads TGTGCCAGCAGCCAAGGGACAGGGGGCCTCCCTGAGCAGTTCTTC. Translation: CASSQGTGGLPEQFF.

In its sample, this clonotype was seen a few times. J is TRBJ2-1 and V is TRBV20-1; 11 nucleotides match TRBD2. Germline CDR1 DFQATT, CDR2 SNEGSKA (reference sequence). This CDR3 comprises 14 residues. CDR3 in DNA: TGCAGCAGTGCGAAGACTAGCGGGATCTATGAGCAGTTCTTC. Translation: CSSAKTSGIYEQFF.

The chain employs TRBV7-9 and TRBJ1-4, with TRBD1 matching 8 bases. CDR1 and CDR2 (germline): SEHNR, FQNEAQ (reference sequence). The CDR3 loop spans 15 amino acids. Trimming cost V 2 bases and J 7 bases; bases outside gene matches: 6. CDR3 DNA sequence: TGTGCCAGCAGCTTAAAGGACAGGGTGGCTGAAAAACTGTTTTTT. Translating it yields CASSLKDRVAEKLFF.

CDR3 nucleotide sequence: TGTGCCAGTAGTATAGTTTTGGGTCTTAACTCCGGGAACACTGAAGCTTTCTTT. It yields the protein CASSIVLGLNSGNTEAFF. This chain connects TRBV19 to TRBJ1-1; no firm D call. Per germline, CDR1 LNHDA and CDR2 SQIVND (reference sequence). The CDR3 has 18 residues. Trimming stripped 1 base from V and 1 base from J, with 19 bases between.

This clonotype was recorded many times. The gene calls are TRBV28 and TRBJ2-4; no reliable D call. The CDR3 consists of 14 residues. The V gene lost 8 bases and the J gene lost 2 bases, with 13 bases spanning the gap. In germline, CDR1 is MDHEN, CDR2 SYDVKM. The CDR3 sequence: CASHTTETKNIQYF. CDR3 nucleotide sequence: TGTGCCAGCCACACGACCGAGACCAAAAACATTCAGTACTTC.

The J gene is TRBJ2-5, the V gene TRBV6-2 or TRBV6-3; D might be TRBD2 (5 bases). This CDR3 has 13 residues. The germline CDR1 and CDR2 sequences are MNHEY and SVGEGT. Trimming cost V 2 bases and J 5 bases, with 9 bases left between them. The CDR3 is CASSYDGVETQYF. The CDR3 DNA follows: TGTGCCAGCAGTTACGACGGGGTCGAGACCCAGTACTTC.

The chain employs TRBV7-8 and TRBJ2-3, with no clear D. The CDR3 sequence is 12 residues long. Germline assignment: CDR1 SGHVS and CDR2 FQNEAQ. The V end was cut by 7 bases, the J end by 7 bases, with 12 bases between. The CDR3 is CASNQERNTQYF. The CDR3 DNA reads as TGTGCCAGCAATCAAGAAAGAAATACGCAGTATTTT.

The V call is TRBV3-1, the J call TRBJ2-1, with 14 bases identical to TRBD2. J was trimmed by 1 base and V by 4 bases; bases with no gene match: 3. The CDR3 totals 17 residues. From germline, CDR1 is LGHDT and CDR2 YNNKEL (reference sequence). CDR3 sequence: CASSLWTSGRSYNEQFF. The CDR3 bases are TGTGCCAGCAGCCTTTGGACTAGCGGGAGGTCCTACAATGAGCAGTTCTTC.

The gene calls are TRBV20-1 and TRBJ2-1; TRBD2 matches at 13 bases. V dropped 6 bases and J dropped 4; count of bases not matched to a gene: 9. Germline CDR1 DFQATT, CDR2 SNEGSKA (reference sequence). The CDR3 contains 16 residues. In nucleotides, the CDR3 is TGCAGTGCCGGACTAGCGGGAGTAATTGGATACAATGAGCAGTTCTTC. Residues: CSAGLAGVIGYNEQFF.

This clonotype was detected a few times. The rearrangement joins TRBV6-1 to TRBJ2-1; D may match TRBD1 or TRBD2 (5 bases each). V lost 6 bases to trimming and J lost 8 bases, with 23 bases between them. Germline lookup yields CDR1 MNHNS and CDR2 SASEGT. The CDR3 is made up of 16 amino acids. Here the CDR3 reads CASRSPSGLGLDEQFF. The CDR3 DNA follows: TGTGCCAGCAGATCCCCGTCGGGGCTCGGACTGGATGAGCAGTTCTTC.

The gene calls are TRBV18 and TRBJ2-4; 14 bases map to TRBD2. The CDR3 consists of 17 residues. The ends lost 0 bases at V and 7 bases at J; junction bases unmatched: 5. Germline loops: CDR1 KGHSH, CDR2 LQKENI. The CDR3 protein is CASSPPAGLAGGNIQYF. The CDR3 DNA reads TGTGCCAGCTCACCACCCGCCGGACTAGCGGGAGGCAACATTCAGTACTTC.

This clonotype was found a few times. The chain employs TRBV3-1 and TRBJ1-6; a weak D match, TRBD1 (6 bases). Trimming removed 3 bases from V and 10 bases from J, with 13 bases in between. In germline, CDR1 is LGHDT, CDR2 YNNKEL (reference sequence). This CDR3 region has 14 residues. CDR3 bases: TGTGCCAGCAGCCAGGGACATGGCCGATCACCCCTCCACTTT. Amino acids: CASSQGHGRSPLHF.

The rearrangement joins TRBV5-5 to TRBJ2-1; the D is unclear. Germline CDR1 is SGHKS and CDR2 is YYEKEE (reference sequence). V was trimmed by 0 bases and J by 0 bases, leaving 7 bases between them. The CDR3 has 15 amino acids. CDR3: CASSLDQRSYNEQFF. Here the CDR3 DNA reads TGTGCCAGCAGCTTGGATCAGCGCTCCTACAATGAGCAGTTCTTC.

The chain combines TRBV28 with TRBJ2-1, with 9 bases lining up with TRBD2. This CDR3 region has 15 residues. Germline V lookup: CDR1 MDHEN, CDR2 SYDVKM. With V trimmed by 8 bases and J by 8 bases, 13 bases remained unmatched. CDR3 in amino acids: CASDRGASGTHEQFF. The CDR3 coding sequence is TGTGCCAGCGACCGGGGGGCTAGCGGGACCCATGAGCAGTTCTTC.

This clonotype was counted between two and nine times. V is TRBV20-1 and J is TRBJ2-5, with TRBD1 as a possible D gene (6 bases). This CDR3 has 12 residues. The V end was cut by 0 bases, the J end by 9 bases, with 11 bases between. In germline, CDR1 is DFQATT, CDR2 SNEGSKA (reference sequence). The CDR3 loop reads CSARDPRGAQYF. The CDR3 DNA sequence: TGCAGTGCTAGAGACCCCAGGGGAGCCCAGTACTTC.

The gene calls are TRBV7-8 and TRBJ1-2; 7 positions agree with TRBD1. V shed 5 bases, J shed 5 bases, and the junction held 2 bases outside the gene matches. Germline V gene sequence: CDR1 SGHVS, CDR2 FQNEAQ. The CDR3 has 12 residues. DNA for the CDR3: TGTGCCAGCAGCGGGGACAGTTATGGCTACACCTTC. It yields the protein CASSGDSYGYTF.

This clonotype has just a few counts. The V and J genes are TRBV2 and TRBJ2-7; 8 bases line up with TRBD1. This CDR3 region has 15 residues. Unmatched junction bases numbered 6, after V lost 3 bases and J lost 2 bases. CDR1 SNHLY and CDR2 FYNNEI come from the germline V gene. The CDR3 is CASSEAQGAAYEQYF. CDR3 nucleotide sequence: TGTGCCAGCAGTGAGGCCCAGGGGGCAGCCTACGAGCAGTACTTC.

This clonotype was recorded a few times. The chain is built from TRBV27 and TRBJ2-3, with a possible D match to TRBD2 (5 bases). Looked up from germline, CDR1 is MNHEY and CDR2 is SMNVEV (reference sequence). The CDR3 totals 15 residues. Trimming pared 3 bases from V and 5 bases from J, leaving 15 bases between. This chain's CDR3 is CASSFGPSAGDTQYF. CDR3 in DNA: TGTGCCAGCAGTTTTGGTCCCAGTGCGGGAGATACGCAGTATTTT.

This clonotype occurred a few times. The chain has TRBV4-2 and TRBJ2-7; D ambiguous. Trimming shortened V by 1 base and J by 2 bases, and 9 bases separated the two germline ends. Germline values: CDR1 LGHNA, CDR2 YNFKEQ. This CDR3 is built from 14 residues. The chain's CDR3 is CASSQVETAYEQYF. The CDR3 nucleotides are TGTGCCAGCAGCCAAGTGGAGACCGCCTACGAGCAGTACTTC.

There are many counts of this clonotype. The junction departs from the called germline gene at one end, perhaps through a read error. The chain carries TRBV5-1 and TRBJ1-1, with TRBD1 as a possible D gene (6 bases). Looked up from germline, CDR1 is SGHRS and CDR2 is YFSETQ. The CDR3 runs 15 residues. The CDR3: CASSLGGTANTEAFF. The CDR3 DNA sequence: TGTGCCAGCAGCTTAGGGGGGACCGCGAACACTGAAGCTTTCTTT.

The V and J genes are TRBV6-5 and TRBJ1-1; D is ambiguous. The V end lost 1 base, the J end lost 1 base, and 4 bases lay between the germline ends. This CDR3 spans 13 amino acids. Germline CDR1 is MNHEY and CDR2 is SVGAGI. In DNA, the CDR3 is TGTGCCAGCAGTTACTTAAAGAACACTGAAGCTTTCTTT. Its translation is CASSYLKNTEAFF.

This clonotype was seen many times. The chain has TRBV27 and TRBJ2-1; TRBD2 matches at 7 bases. This CDR3 region has 15 residues. The germline gives CDR1 MNHEY, CDR2 SMNVEV (reference sequence). Germline trimming cut 7 bases from V and 6 bases from J; bases unmatched to any gene: 12. The CDR3 is CASTSGTNPRNEQFF. As DNA, the CDR3 is TGTGCCAGCACCTCCGGGACTAACCCCCGCAATGAGCAGTTCTTC.

V gene TRBV6-1 combines with J gene TRBJ2-4, with D maybe TRBD1 (6 bases). The V gene lost 3 bases and the J gene lost 8 bases, with 14 bases spanning the gap. The CDR3 extends over 14 amino acids. Germline V gives CDR1 MNHNS, CDR2 SASEGT. The CDR3 nucleotides read TGTGCCAGCAGTGATCCGTTCAGGGGTGACATTCAGTACTTC. Amino acids: CASSDPFRGDIQYF.

This clonotype was counted at least ten times. The chain has TRBV28 and TRBJ2-1, with D perhaps TRBD2 (6 bases). The CDR3 runs to 16 residues. The germline CDR1 and CDR2 sequences are MDHEN and SYDVKM. V lost 2 bases and J 5 bases, leaving 16 bases between the germline ends. The CDR3 region is CASSLGGGLRNNEQFF. The CDR3 region has the DNA TGTGCCAGCAGTTTAGGTGGGGGACTCCGTAACAATGAGCAGTTCTTC. The entire variable domain, with the rest obtained from reference TRBV28 and TRBJ2-1, is as follows: DVKVTQSSRYLVKRTGEKVFLECVQDMDHENMFWYRQDPGLGLRLIYFSYDVKMKEKGDIPEGYSVSREKKERFSLILESASTNQTSMYLCASSLGGGLRNNEQFFGPGTRLTVL.

This clonotype has at least ten counts. This chain's CDR3 is CASRAGSSYEQYF. CDR3 in DNA: TGCGCCAGCAGGGCAGGGTCTTCCTACGAGCAGTACTTC. V and J are TRBV5-1 and TRBJ2-7; possibly TRBD1 for D (5 bases). Germline V gene data show CDR1 as SGHRS and CDR2 as YFSETQ. The CDR3 has 13 amino acids. The V end was cut by 5 bases, the J end by 1 base, with 10 bases between.

At least ten counts were recorded for this clonotype. This chain connects TRBV7-2 to TRBJ2-1; D uncertain. V dropped 3 bases and J dropped 6 bases, with 12 bases sitting between them. Germline CDR1 reads SGHTA; CDR2 reads FQGNSA. The CDR3 is 14 amino acids. The CDR3: CASSFTYPGNEQFF. For the CDR3, the DNA is TGTGCCAGCAGCTTCACCTACCCCGGCAATGAGCAGTTCTTC. The whole variable domain, remainder taken from reference TRBV7-2 and TRBJ2-1, is GAGVSQSPSNKVTEKGKDVELRCDPISGHTALYWYRQSLGQGLEFLIYFQGNSAPDKSGLPSDRFSAERTGGSVSTLTIQRTQQEDSAVYLCASSFTYPGNEQFFGPGTRLTVL.